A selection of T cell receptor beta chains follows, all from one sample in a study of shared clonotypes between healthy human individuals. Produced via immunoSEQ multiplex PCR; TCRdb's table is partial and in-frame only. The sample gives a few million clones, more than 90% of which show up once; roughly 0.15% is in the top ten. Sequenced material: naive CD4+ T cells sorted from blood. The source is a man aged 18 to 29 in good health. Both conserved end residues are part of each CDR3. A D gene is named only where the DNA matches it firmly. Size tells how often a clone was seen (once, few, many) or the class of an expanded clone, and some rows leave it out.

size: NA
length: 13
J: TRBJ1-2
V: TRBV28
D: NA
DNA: TGTGCCAGCAGCCCTCCGGGACGAAGGGCCTACACCTTC
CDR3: CASSPPGRRAYTF

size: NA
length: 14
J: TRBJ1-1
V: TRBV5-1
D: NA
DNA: TGCGCCAGCAGCGGGGAAGGGGGGAACACTGAAGCTTTCTTT
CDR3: CASSGEGGNTEAFF

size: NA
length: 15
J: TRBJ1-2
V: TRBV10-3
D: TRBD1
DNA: TGTGCCATCAGTGAGTCTGGAAAGGGACAGCAGGGCTACACCTTC
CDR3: CAISESGKGQQGYTF

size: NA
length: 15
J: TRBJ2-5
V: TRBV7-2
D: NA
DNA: TGTGCCAGCAGCTTAAGTAGCACCAGCCGGGAGACCCAGTACTTC
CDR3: CASSLSSTSRETQYF

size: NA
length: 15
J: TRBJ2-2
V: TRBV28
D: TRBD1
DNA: TGTGCCAGCAGTTCACAGGGGTTGAACACCGGGGAGCTGTTTTTT
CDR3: CASSSQGLNTGELFF

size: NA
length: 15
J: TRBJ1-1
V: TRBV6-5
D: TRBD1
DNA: TGTGCCAGCAGTTACTTGGGACAGGCGAGCACTGAAGCTTTCTTT
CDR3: CASSYLGQASTEAFF

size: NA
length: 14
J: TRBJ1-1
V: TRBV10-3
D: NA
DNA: TGTGCCATCAAGGCAGCGGGGGAGAACACTGAAGCTTTCTTT
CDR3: CAIKAAGENTEAFF

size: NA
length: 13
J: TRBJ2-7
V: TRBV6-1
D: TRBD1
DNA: TGTGCCAGCGGAGACAGGGACCCCTACGAGCAGTACTTC
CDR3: CASGDRDPYEQYF

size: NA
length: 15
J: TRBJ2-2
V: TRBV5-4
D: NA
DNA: TGTGCCAGCAGCTTCAACAGGGCGGCCACCGGGGAGCTGTTTTTT
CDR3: CASSFNRAATGELFF

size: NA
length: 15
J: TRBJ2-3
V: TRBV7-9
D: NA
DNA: TGTGCCAGCAGCTTGGGGGCTAGAGGCACAGATACGCAGTATTTT
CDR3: CASSLGARGTDTQYF

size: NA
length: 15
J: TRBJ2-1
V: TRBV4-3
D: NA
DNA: TGCGCCAGCAGCCAAGAGACGGGAGTCAACAATGAGCAGTTCTTC
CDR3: CASSQETGVNNEQFF

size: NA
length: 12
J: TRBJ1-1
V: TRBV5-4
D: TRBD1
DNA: TGTGCCAGCAGCTTGGATGGGACAGGGTCTTTCTTT
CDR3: CASSLDGTGSFF

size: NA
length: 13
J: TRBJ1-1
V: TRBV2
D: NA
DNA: TGTGCCTGGAGGACAGACCCAAACACTGAAGCTTTCTTT
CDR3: CAWRTDPNTEAFF

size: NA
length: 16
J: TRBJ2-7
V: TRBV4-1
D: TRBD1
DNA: TGCGCCAGCAGCCAAGTTCCGACAGGGTCCTCCTACGAGCAGTACTTC
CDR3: CASSQVPTGSSYEQYF

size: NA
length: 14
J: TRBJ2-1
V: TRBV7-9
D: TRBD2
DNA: TGTGCCAGCAGCTTAGGGCCGGGAGGCAATGAGCAGTTCTTC
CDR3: CASSLGPGGNEQFF

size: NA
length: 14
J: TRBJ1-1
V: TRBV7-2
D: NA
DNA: TGTGCCAGCAGCCTGAACCACGGGAACACTGAAGCTTTCTTT
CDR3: CASSLNHGNTEAFF

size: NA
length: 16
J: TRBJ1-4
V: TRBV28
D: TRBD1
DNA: TGTGCCAGCAGTCCAGGGGGACGGGAAACTAATGAAAAACTGTTTTTT
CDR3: CASSPGGRETNEKLFF

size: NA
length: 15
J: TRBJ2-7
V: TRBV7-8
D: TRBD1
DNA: TGTGCCAGCAGCTTATCCGGGACAGGGTTCTACGAGCAGTACTTC
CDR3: CASSLSGTGFYEQYF

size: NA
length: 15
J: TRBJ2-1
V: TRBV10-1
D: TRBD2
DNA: TGCGCCAGCAGTGAAGATAGCGGGAGAGGTACTGAGCAGTTCTTC
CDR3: CASSEDSGRGTEQFF

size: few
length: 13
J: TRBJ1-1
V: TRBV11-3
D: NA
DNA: TGTGCCAGCAGCTTAGACAGTAACACTGAAGCTTTCTTT
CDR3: CASSLDSNTEAFF

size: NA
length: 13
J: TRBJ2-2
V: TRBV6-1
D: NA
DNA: TGTGCCAGCAGCACAGGGAACACCGGGGAGCTGTTTTTT
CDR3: CASSTGNTGELFF

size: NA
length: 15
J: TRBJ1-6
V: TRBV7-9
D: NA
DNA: TGTGCCAGCAGCCCGGGGGCGTCCTATAATTCACCCCTCCACTTT
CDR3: CASSPGASYNSPLHF

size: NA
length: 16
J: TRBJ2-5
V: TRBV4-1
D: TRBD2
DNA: TGCGCCAGCAGCTCCGGGACTAGCGGGGGAGTAGAGACCCAGTACTTC
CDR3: CASSSGTSGGVETQYF

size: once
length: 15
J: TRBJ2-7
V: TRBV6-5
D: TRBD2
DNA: TGTGCCAGCAGTTACGGGACTAGCGGTACCTACGAGCAGTACTTC
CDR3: CASSYGTSGTYEQYF

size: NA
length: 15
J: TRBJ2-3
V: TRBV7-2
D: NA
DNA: TGTGCCAGCAGCTTAGGGCTAGCGAGCACAGATACGCAGTATTTT
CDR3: CASSLGLASTDTQYF

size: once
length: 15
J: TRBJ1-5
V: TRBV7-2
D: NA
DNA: TGTGCCAGCAGCCCGTTGGACTTGGGGTATCAGCCCCAGCATTTT
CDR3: CASSPLDLGYQPQHF

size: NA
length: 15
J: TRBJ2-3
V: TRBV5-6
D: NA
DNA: TGTGCCAGCAGCCCAGGACAGAATTGGCCAGATACGCAGTATTTT
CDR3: CASSPGQNWPDTQYF

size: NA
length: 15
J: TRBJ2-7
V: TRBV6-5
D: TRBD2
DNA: TGTGCCAGCAGCCTCTCATCTAGCGGGAGTAGACAGCAGTACTTC
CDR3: CASSLSSSGSRQQYF

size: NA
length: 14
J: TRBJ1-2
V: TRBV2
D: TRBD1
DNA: TGTGCCAGCATTCAGATTTGGACAGGGGGTGGCTACACCTTC
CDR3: CASIQIWTGGGYTF

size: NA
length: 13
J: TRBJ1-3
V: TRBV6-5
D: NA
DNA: TGTGCCAGCAGGGTCCGCTCTGGAAACACCATATATTTT
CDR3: CASRVRSGNTIYF

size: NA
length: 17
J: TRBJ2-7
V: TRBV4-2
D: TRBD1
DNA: TGTGCCAGCAGCCAGCAAAAAACCGGGACAGGGGGCTACGAGCAGTACTTC
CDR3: CASSQQKTGTGGYEQYF

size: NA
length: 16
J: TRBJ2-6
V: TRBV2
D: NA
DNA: TGTGCCAGCAGTGAATGGTTGGGGGCTGGGGCCAACGTCCTGACTTTC
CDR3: CASSEWLGAGANVLTF

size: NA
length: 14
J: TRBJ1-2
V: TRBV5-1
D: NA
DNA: TGCGCCAGCAGCCCGGGGGGACGGGACTATGGCTACACCTTC
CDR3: CASSPGGRDYGYTF

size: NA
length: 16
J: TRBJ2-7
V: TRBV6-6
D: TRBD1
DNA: TGTGCCAGCAGTCGCCGCCCCGGGACAGCCTCCTACGAGCAGTACTTC
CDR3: CASSRRPGTASYEQYF

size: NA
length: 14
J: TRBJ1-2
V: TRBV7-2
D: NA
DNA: TGTGCCAGCAGCAAGGGGGGAGGGAACTATGGCTACACCTTC
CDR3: CASSKGGGNYGYTF

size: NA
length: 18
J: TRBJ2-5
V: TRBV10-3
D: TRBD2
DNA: TGTGCCATCAGTGAGTCCGTGGGACTAGCAGGGCCGCAAGAGACCCAGTACTTC
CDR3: CAISESVGLAGPQETQYF

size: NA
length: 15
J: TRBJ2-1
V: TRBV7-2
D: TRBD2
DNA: TGTGCCAGCAGCTTTCAAGCGGGAGTACTCAATGAGCAGTTCTTC
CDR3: CASSFQAGVLNEQFF

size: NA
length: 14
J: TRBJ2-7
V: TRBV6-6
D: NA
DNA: TGTGCCAGCAGTTACTTGGGGACCGTCTACGAGCAGTACTTC
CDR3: CASSYLGTVYEQYF

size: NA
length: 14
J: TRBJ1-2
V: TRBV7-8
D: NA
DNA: TGTGCCAGCAGCTTAGAAATGGCGGTATATGGCTACACCTTC
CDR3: CASSLEMAVYGYTF

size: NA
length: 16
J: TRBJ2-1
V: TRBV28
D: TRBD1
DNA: TGTGCCAGCAGTTTGCCCGGGACAGGGCCCTACAATGAGCAGTTCTTC
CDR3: CASSLPGTGPYNEQFF

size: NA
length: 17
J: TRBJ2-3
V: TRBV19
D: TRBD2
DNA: TGTGCCAGTAGTCCATGGGGGATGAGCGGGGACACAGATACGCAGTATTTT
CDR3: CASSPWGMSGDTDTQYF

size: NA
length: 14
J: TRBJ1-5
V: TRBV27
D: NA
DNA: TGTGCCAGCAGCTTCAGGGGCGCTAATCAGCCCCAGCATTTT
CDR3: CASSFRGANQPQHF

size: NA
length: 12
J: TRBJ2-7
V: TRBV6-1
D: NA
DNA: TGTGCCAGCAATCAGGCAGCGAACGAGCAGTACTTC
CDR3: CASNQAANEQYF

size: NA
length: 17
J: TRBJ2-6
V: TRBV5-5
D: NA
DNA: TGTGCCAGCAGCCCAAGCGGGCAGGTCCCTGGGGCCAACGTCCTGACTTTC
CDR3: CASSPSGQVPGANVLTF

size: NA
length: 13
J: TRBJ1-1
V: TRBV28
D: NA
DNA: TGTGCCAGCAGTTGGGGGGGACTGACTGAAGCTTTCTTT
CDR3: CASSWGGLTEAFF

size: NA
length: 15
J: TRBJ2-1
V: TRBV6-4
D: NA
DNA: TGTGCCAGCAGTGACTCTGGTAGGTCCTACAATGAGCAGTTCTTC
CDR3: CASSDSGRSYNEQFF

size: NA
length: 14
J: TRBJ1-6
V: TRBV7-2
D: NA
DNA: TGTGCCAGCAGCTTCCGCTCCGTAGGTTCACCCCTCCACTTT
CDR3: CASSFRSVGSPLHF

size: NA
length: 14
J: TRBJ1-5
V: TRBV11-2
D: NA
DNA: TGTGCCAGCAGCTTAGGGGGTACCAATCAGCCCCAGCATTTT
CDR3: CASSLGGTNQPQHF

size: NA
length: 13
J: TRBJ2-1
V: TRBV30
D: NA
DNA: TGTGCCTGGAGAAGGGACGTCTACAATGAGCAGTTCTTC
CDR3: CAWRRDVYNEQFF

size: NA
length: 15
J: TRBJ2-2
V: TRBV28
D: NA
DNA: TGTGCCAGCAGTTTGGAAAAAGTCTCCACCGGGGAGCTGTTTTTT
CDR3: CASSLEKVSTGELFF

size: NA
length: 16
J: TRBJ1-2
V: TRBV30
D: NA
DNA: TGTGCCTGGAGTCCACCTTTCGGACCGGGGGGGTATGGCTACACCTTC
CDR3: CAWSPPFGPGGYGYTF

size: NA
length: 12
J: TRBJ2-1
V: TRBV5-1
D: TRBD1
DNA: TGCGCCAGCAGCTTACAGGGGAATGAGCAGTTCTTC
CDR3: CASSLQGNEQFF

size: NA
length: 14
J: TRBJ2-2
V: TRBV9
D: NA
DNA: TGTGCCAGCAGCGTCTTCCCGGGCACCGGGGAGCTGTTTTTT
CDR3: CASSVFPGTGELFF

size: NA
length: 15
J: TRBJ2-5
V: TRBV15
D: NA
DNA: TGTGCCACCAGCAGAGATCCGGGGAACCAAGAGACCCAGTACTTC
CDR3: CATSRDPGNQETQYF

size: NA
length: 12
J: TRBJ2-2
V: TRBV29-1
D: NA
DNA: TGCAGCGTCCAACGGGACACCGGGGAGCTGTTTTTT
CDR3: CSVQRDTGELFF